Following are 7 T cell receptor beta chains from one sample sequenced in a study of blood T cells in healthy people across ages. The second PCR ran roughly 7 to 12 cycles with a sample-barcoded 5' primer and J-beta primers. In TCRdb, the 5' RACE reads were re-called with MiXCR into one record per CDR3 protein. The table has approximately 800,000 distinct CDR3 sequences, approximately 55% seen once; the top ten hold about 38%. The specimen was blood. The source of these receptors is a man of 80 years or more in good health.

CDR3 in DNA: TGTGCCAGCAGCTTAGCGGGGGGGAACGCAGGGTGGCCCCAGCATTTT. Translation: CASSLAGGNAGWPQHF. The chain has TRBV7-2 and TRBJ1-5; a possible D gene is TRBD1 (5 bases). The CDR3 sequence is 16 residues long. Germline CDR1 is SGHTA and CDR2 is FQGNSA. V lost 0 bases, J lost 9 bases, and 18 bases lay in between.

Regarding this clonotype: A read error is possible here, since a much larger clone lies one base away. DNA of the CDR3: TGTGCCAGCAGATCCTACAATGAGCAGTACTTC. Translation: CASRSYNEQYF. The V and J genes are TRBV28 and TRBJ2-5; D remains unclear. The CDR3 covers 11 residues. CDR1 is MDHEN, CDR2 SYDVKM, per germline. Between the trimmed V and J ends, which lost 6 bases and 11 bases, there was a span of 13 bases.

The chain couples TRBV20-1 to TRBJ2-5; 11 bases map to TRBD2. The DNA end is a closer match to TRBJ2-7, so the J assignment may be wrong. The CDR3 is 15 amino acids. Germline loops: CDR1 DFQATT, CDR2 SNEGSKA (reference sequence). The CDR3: CSASDPGLAAYEQYF. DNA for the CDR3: TGCAGTGCTAGTGACCCGGGACTAGCGGCTTACGAGCAGTACTTC.

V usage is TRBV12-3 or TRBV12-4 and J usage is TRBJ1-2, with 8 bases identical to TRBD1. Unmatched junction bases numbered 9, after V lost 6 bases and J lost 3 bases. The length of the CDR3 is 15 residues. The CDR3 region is CASRRQGNGDYGYTF. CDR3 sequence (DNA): TGTGCCAGCAGGCGACAGGGGAACGGGGACTATGGCTACACCTTC.

The chain's CDR3 is CSVSPGQETQYF. The CDR3 DNA follows: TGCAGCGTCTCCCCGGGACAAGAGACCCAGTACTTC. V gene TRBV29-1 combines with J gene TRBJ2-5; D may be TRBD2 (5 bases). CDR1 and CDR2 from the germline V gene are SQVTM and ANQGSEA. Trimming left V 6 bases short and J 2 bases short, with 10 bases between. This CDR3 is built from 12 residues.

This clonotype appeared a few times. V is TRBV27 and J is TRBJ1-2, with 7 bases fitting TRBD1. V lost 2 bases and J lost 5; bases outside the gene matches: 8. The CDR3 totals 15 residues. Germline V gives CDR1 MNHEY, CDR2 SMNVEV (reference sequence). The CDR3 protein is CASSLAGGSLYGYTF. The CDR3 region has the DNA TGTGCCAGCAGTTTAGCAGGGGGTTCGTTGTATGGCTACACCTTC.

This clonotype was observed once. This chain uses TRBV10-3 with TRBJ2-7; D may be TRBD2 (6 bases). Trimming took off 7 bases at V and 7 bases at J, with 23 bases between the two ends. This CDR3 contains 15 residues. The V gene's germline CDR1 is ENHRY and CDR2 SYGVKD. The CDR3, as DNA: TGTGCCATCACCACGATAGCGGATTCCTACAATGAGCAGTACTTC. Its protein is CAITTIADSYNEQYF.